These 3 T cell receptor beta chains originate from one sample sequenced in a study of control samples from healthy donors and cancer patients. This table comes from immunoSEQ multiplex PCR, and its TCRdb copy is limited to in-frame clones, with some not included. Here the sample spans about 82,000 clones, about 94% being singletons. Sequenced: blood. The receptors shown here come from a woman aged 18-35 years in good health.

The J gene is TRBJ2-7, the V gene TRBV7-8; D may be TRBD2 (5 bases). The length of the CDR3 is 12 residues. Trimming stripped 5 bases from V and 9 bases from J, with 14 bases between. Germline assignment: CDR1 SGHVS and CDR2 FQNEAQ. As DNA, the CDR3 is TGTGCCAGCAGCCCACATTCCGGAGGGCAGTACTTC. This gives the protein CASSPHSGGQYF.

This sequence joins TRBV27 and TRBJ1-2; the D is unclear. This CDR3 is 12 amino acids long. V was clipped by 8 bases and J by 0 bases, with 7 bases between them. Per the germline V gene, CDR1 is MNHEY and CDR2 is SMNVEV (reference sequence). DNA of the CDR3: TGTGCCAGCCATAGGCCTAACTATGGCTACACCTTC. Amino acids: CASHRPNYGYTF.

This clone was recorded once. This chain uses TRBV4-2 with TRBJ2-3; D is undetermined. Germline V CDR1 and CDR2: LGHNA, YNFKEQ. CDR3 length equals 13 residues. Trimming took off 4 bases at V and 2 bases at J, with 7 bases between the two ends. The CDR3 region has the DNA TGTGCCAGCAGCCGCCTGGCCACAGATACGCAGTATTTT. Residues: CASSRLATDTQYF.